Below, 18 T cell receptor beta chains from the same sample are listed, as sequenced in a study of cytomegalovirus exposure and HLA in healthy donors. Amplification used 60 Vbeta primers and 13 Jbeta primers. Repertoires were generated with immunoSEQ multiplex PCR, while TCRdb's copy carries only in-frame clones and drops some. The sample lists roughly 150,000 clones; roughly 80% were seen once. The sample comprised PBMCs. All receptors derive from a male donor in good health and CMV-seronegative.

The V gene is TRBV7-9, the J gene TRBJ1-1; TRBD1 aligns across 12 bases. Unmatched junction bases numbered 6, after V lost 5 bases and J lost 11 bases. Germline CDR1 and CDR2: SEHNR and FQNEAQ (reference sequence). The CDR3 extends over 13 amino acids. CDR3 loop: CASSPGTGGVAFF. In nucleotides, the CDR3 is TGTGCCAGCAGCCCCGGGACAGGGGGCGTCGCTTTCTTT.

The chain has TRBV5-1 and TRBJ2-5; a weak D match, TRBD1 (7 bases). The CDR3 totals 15 residues. Between the trimmed V and J ends, which lost 0 bases and 5 bases, there was a span of 14 bases. Germline CDR1 and CDR2: SGHRS and YFSETQ. The chain's CDR3 is CASSLGGRGVETQYF. In DNA form, the CDR3 reads TGCGCCAGCAGCTTGGGAGGCAGGGGGGTGGAGACCCAGTACTTC.

The gene calls are TRBV6-5 and TRBJ2-5; the D gene is possibly TRBD1 (6 bases). Germline CDR1 MNHEY, CDR2 SVGAGI. CDR3 size: 14 residues. The germline V and J ends were trimmed by 0 bases and 5 bases, with 10 bases remaining between them. Here the CDR3 DNA reads TGTGCCAGCAGTTACTCGATTGGGGGCGAGACCCAGTACTTC. Protein sequence: CASSYSIGGETQYF.

This rearrangement joins TRBV25-1 to TRBJ1-6; D is unclear. This CDR3 region has 16 residues. Trimming took off 6 bases at V and 0 bases at J, with 12 bases between the two ends. Germline values: CDR1 MGHDK, CDR2 SYGVNS. CDR3 sequence (DNA): TGTGCCAGCAGCGGCGCCGGAGGCTCCTATAATTCACCCCTCCACTTT. Translation gives CASSGAGGSYNSPLHF.

The chain uses TRBV28 and TRBJ1-1, with a tentative D call TRBD1 (6 bases). The V end was cut by 5 bases, the J end by 1 base, with 14 bases between. Germline CDR1 MDHEN, CDR2 SYDVKM. The CDR3 covers 15 residues. The CDR3 nucleotides are TGTGCCAGCAGTCCTCGACAGGAAACGAACACTGAAGCTTTCTTT. Its translation: CASSPRQETNTEAFF.

This chain joins TRBV4-3 and TRBJ2-7, with 7 nucleotides matching TRBD2. The CDR3 totals 16 residues. V trimming: 1 base; J trimming: 3 bases; junction bases outside the gene matches: 9. The germline V gene has CDR1 LGHNA and CDR2 YSLEER. The CDR3 nucleotides are TGCGCCAGCAGCCAAGGGTTGGCTAGCGGCATCTACGAGCAGTACTTC. Translation: CASSQGLASGIYEQYF.

This chain joins TRBV19 and TRBJ1-4; D perhaps matches TRBD1 (6 bases). CDR3 size: 16 residues. Trimming shortened V by 7 bases and J by 5 bases, and 20 bases separated the two germline ends. CDR1 LNHDA and CDR2 SQIVND come from the germline V gene (reference sequence). CDR3 protein: CASTSPKTGRNEKLFF. The CDR3 nucleotides read TGTGCCAGTACTTCGCCAAAGACAGGCCGAAATGAAAAACTGTTTTTT.

The rearrangement uses TRBV2 and TRBJ2-1; 7 positions match TRBD1. There are 13 residues in the CDR3. The V gene's germline CDR1 is SNHLY and CDR2 FYNNEI. J gave up 3 bases and V 9 bases, and 5 bases lay outside the gene matches. The CDR3 nucleotides are TGTGCCAGGGGGACAGAAGACTACAATGAGCAGTTCTTC. Amino acids: CARGTEDYNEQFF.

The chain joins TRBV4-1 to TRBJ1-1, with 7 positions matching TRBD1. The ends lost 3 bases at V and 7 bases at J; junction bases unmatched: 11. Germline CDR1 reads MGHRA; CDR2 reads YSYEKL. CDR3 length: 15 amino acids. This CDR3 reads CASSHIGTVKNEAFF. CDR3 coding DNA: TGCGCCAGCAGCCACATAGGGACAGTTAAGAATGAAGCTTTCTTT.

In its sample, this clone was seen once. The chain is built from TRBV5-4 and TRBJ2-5, with D possibly matching TRBD1 (5 bases). Germline CDR1 is SGHNT and CDR2 is YYREEE (reference sequence). CDR3 size: 13 residues. Trimming stripped 4 bases from V and 9 bases from J, with 16 bases between. CDR3 sequence reads: CASSPQGLVAQYF. As DNA, the CDR3 is TGTGCCAGCAGCCCCCAGGGATTGGTGGCCCAGTACTTC. The full variable domain, its missing parts supplied by reference TRBV5-4 and TRBJ2-5, is ETGVTQSPTHLIKTRGQQVTLRCSSQSGHNTVSWYQQALGQGPQFIFQYYREEENGRGNFPPRFSGLQFPNYSSELNVNALELDDSALYLCASSPQGLVAQYFGPGTRLLVL.

This chain uses TRBV7-3 with TRBJ1-2; D perhaps matches TRBD1 (5 bases). V lost 6 bases to trimming and J lost 2 bases, with 16 bases between them. Germline CDR1 is SGHTA and CDR2 is FQGTGA. CDR3 size: 15 residues. The CDR3 protein is CASSSQSGGNYGYTF. The CDR3 coding sequence is TGTGCCAGCAGTTCGCAATCGGGGGGGAACTATGGCTACACCTTC.

V and J are TRBV30 and TRBJ1-1, with 7 bases matching TRBD1. This CDR3 spans 14 amino acids. CDR1 and CDR2 from the germline V gene are GTSNPN and SVGIG (reference sequence). Trimming removed 2 bases from V and 4 bases from J; junction bases left unmatched: 7. Here the CDR3 DNA reads TGTGCCTGGAGTCTAATAGGGGGCGCCACTGAAGCTTTCTTT. Amino acid sequence: CAWSLIGGATEAFF.

This clone was seen only a few times. J is TRBJ2-1 and V is TRBV7-3; possible D gene TRBD2, 6 bases. Looked up from germline, CDR1 is SGHTA and CDR2 is FQGTGA. The V end lost 5 bases, the J end lost 4 bases, and 15 bases lay between the germline ends. CDR3 length equals 15 residues. CDR3 DNA: TGTGCCAGCAGCCGGGACTCAACAGGTTACAATGAGCAGTTCTTC. Translation gives CASSRDSTGYNEQFF.

V and J are TRBV15 and TRBJ2-5, with D perhaps TRBD1 (5 bases). This CDR3 has 16 residues. The germline V gene encodes CDR1 LNHNV and CDR2 YYDKDF (reference sequence). Trimming stripped 2 bases from V and 1 base from J, with 14 bases between. CDR3 protein: CATSRLVLDSQETQYF. In nucleotides, the CDR3 is TGTGCCACCAGCAGACTGGTCCTCGACAGCCAAGAGACCCAGTACTTC.

The chain is built from TRBV11-2 and TRBJ2-5, with 8 bases matching TRBD2. Trimming at V came to 8 bases and at J to 5 bases, leaving 13 bases not matched to a gene. In germline, CDR1 is SGHAT, CDR2 FQNNGV. The CDR3 loop spans 15 amino acids. CDR3 coding DNA: TGTGCCAGCTCCCGGACTAGCCCAACGAGGGAGACCCAGTACTTC. Amino acids: CASSRTSPTRETQYF.

This clone was detected once. The chain combines TRBV28 with TRBJ2-7; D is possibly TRBD2 (5 bases). CDR1 MDHEN and CDR2 SYDVKM come from the germline V gene. Trimming took off 6 bases at V and 0 bases at J, with 12 bases between the two ends. This CDR3 comprises 14 residues. The CDR3: CASSPSGSSYEQYF. The CDR3 region has the DNA TGTGCCAGCAGCCCTAGTGGGAGCTCCTACGAGCAGTACTTC.

This clone came up a few times. The gene calls are TRBV7-8 and TRBJ1-3; the D gene is possibly TRBD1 (5 bases). CDR1 is SGHVS, CDR2 FQNEAQ, per germline. V shed 1 base and J shed 0 bases, with 13 bases lying between them. There are 17 residues in the CDR3. CDR3 DNA: TGTGCCAGCAGCTTAGTACGTCCGGGGGACTCTGGAAACACCATATATTTT. This translates into CASSLVRPGDSGNTIYF.

Turning to this clone: The same CDR3 can be traced to other DNA sequences in this sample. This sequence joins TRBV18 and TRBJ2-7; D remains ambiguous. The V end lost 3 bases, the J end lost 4 bases, and 7 bases lay between the germline ends. The CDR3 runs to 12 residues. Germline V CDR1 and CDR2: KGHSH, LQKENI. CDR3 residues: CASSPSSYEQYF. The DNA of the CDR3 is TGTGCCAGCTCACCGTCCTCGTACGAGCAGTACTTC.